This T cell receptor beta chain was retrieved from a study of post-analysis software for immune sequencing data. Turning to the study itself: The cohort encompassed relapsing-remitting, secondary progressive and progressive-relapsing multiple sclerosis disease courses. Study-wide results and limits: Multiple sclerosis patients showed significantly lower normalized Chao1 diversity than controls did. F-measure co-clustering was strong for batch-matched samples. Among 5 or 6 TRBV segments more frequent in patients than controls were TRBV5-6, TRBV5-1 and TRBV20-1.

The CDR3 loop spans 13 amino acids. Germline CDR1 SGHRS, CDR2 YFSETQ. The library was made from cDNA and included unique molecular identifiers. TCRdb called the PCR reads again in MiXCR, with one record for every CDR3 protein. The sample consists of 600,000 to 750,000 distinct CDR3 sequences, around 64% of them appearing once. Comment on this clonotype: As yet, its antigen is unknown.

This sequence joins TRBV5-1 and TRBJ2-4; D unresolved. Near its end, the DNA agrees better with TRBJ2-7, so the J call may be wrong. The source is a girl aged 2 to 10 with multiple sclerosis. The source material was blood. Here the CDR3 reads CASSLGADDEQYF. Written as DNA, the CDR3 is TGCGCCAGCAGCTTGGGGGCGGACGACGAGCAGTACTTC.